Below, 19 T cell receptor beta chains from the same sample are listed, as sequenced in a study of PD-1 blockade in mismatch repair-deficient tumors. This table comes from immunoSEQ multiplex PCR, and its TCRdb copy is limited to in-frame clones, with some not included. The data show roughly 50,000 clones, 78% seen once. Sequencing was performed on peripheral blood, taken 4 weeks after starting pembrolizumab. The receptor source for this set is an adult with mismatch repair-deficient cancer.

CDR3: CASRGSGPGNTIYF. The CDR3 coding sequence is TGTGCCAGTAGGGGCTCCGGTCCTGGAAACACCATATATTTT. The chain joins TRBV19 to TRBJ1-3; no clear D gene. Trimming removed 6 bases from V and 2 bases from J, with 11 bases in between. The CDR3 runs 14 residues. CDR1 LNHDA and CDR2 SQIVND come from the germline V gene (reference sequence).

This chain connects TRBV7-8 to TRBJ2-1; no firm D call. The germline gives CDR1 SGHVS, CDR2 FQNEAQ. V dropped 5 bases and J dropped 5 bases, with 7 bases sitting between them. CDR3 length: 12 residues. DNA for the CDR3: TGTGCCAGCAGCCCCCGAGACAATGAGCAGTTCTTC. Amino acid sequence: CASSPRDNEQFF.

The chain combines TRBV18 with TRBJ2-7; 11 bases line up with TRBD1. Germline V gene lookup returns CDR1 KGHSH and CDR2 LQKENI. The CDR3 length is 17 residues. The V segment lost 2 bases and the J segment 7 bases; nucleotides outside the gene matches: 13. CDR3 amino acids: CASSPIQRTGGAGEQYF. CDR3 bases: TGTGCCAGCTCACCAATACAGCGGACAGGGGGCGCGGGGGAGCAGTACTTC.

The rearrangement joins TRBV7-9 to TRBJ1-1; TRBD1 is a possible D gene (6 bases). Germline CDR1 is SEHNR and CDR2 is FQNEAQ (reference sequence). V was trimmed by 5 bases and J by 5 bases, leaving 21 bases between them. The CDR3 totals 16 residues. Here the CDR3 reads CASSRELGQGRTEAFF. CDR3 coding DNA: TGTGCCAGCAGCCGCGAATTGGGGCAGGGGAGGACTGAAGCTTTCTTT. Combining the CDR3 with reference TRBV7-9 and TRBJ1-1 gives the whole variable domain DTGVSQNPRHKITKRGQNVTFRCDPISEHNRLYWYRQTLGQGPEFLTYFQNEAQLEKSRLLSDRFSAERPKGSFSTLEIQRTEQGDSAMYLCASSRELGQGRTEAFFGQGTRLTVV.

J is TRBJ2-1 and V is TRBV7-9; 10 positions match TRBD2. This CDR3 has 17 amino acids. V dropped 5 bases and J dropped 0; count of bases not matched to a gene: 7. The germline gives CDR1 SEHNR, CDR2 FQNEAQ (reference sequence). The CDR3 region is CASSHRTSGSSYNEQFF. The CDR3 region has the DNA TGTGCCAGCAGCCACAGGACTAGCGGTAGCTCCTACAATGAGCAGTTCTTC.

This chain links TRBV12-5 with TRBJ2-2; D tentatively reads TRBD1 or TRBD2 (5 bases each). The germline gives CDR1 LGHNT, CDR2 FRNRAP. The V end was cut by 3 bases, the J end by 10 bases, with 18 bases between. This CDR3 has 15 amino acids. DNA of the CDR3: TGTGCTAGTGGTTTTGCCGGGACCACTTCGGAGGAGCTGTTTTTT. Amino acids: CASGFAGTTSEELFF.

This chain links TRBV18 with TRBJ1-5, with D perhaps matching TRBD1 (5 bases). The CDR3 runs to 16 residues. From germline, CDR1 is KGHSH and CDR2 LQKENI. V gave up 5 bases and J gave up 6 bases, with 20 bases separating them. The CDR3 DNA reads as TGTGCCAGCTCAGCAGGGATCCCCGACCGTGGTCAGCCCCAGCATTTT. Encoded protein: CASSAGIPDRGQPQHF. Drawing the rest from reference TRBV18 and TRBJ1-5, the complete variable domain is NAGVMQNPRHLVRRRGQEARLRCSPMKGHSHVYWYRQLPEEGLKFMVYLQKENIIDESGMPKERFSAEFPKEGPSILRIQQVVRGDSAAYFCASSAGIPDRGQPQHFGDGTRLSIL.

The CDR3 DNA reads as TGTGCCAGCAGCGTGACTAGCGGTACAGATACGCAGTATTTT. Protein product: CASSVTSGTDTQYF. The chain couples TRBV5-4 to TRBJ2-3; the match to TRBD2 covers 9 bases. The trim removed 4 bases at V and 3 bases at J, leaving 3 bases unmatched. Germline CDR1 and CDR2: SGHNT and YYREEE (reference sequence). The CDR3 is 14 amino acids.

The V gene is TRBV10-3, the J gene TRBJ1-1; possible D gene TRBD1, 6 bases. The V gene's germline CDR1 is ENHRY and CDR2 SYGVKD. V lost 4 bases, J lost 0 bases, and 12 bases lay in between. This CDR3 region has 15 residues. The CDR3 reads CAISGTAQLNTEAFF. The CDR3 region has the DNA TGTGCCATCAGTGGGACAGCCCAACTGAACACTGAAGCTTTCTTT.

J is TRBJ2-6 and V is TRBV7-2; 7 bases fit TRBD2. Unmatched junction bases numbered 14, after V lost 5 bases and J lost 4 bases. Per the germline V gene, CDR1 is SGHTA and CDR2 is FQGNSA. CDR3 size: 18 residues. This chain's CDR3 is CASSANSGFLLGANVLTF. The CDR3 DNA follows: TGTGCCAGCAGCGCAAATAGCGGGTTCCTCCTCGGGGCCAACGTCCTGACTTTC.

The CDR3 bases are TGCGCCAGCAGTGGACACACCGAGCAGTTCTTC. This gives the protein CASSGHTEQFF. The J gene is TRBJ2-1, the V gene TRBV10-2; D unclear. There are 11 residues in the CDR3. V lost 4 bases, J lost 10 bases, and 8 bases lay in between. CDR1 and CDR2 from the germline V gene are WSHSY and SAAADI.

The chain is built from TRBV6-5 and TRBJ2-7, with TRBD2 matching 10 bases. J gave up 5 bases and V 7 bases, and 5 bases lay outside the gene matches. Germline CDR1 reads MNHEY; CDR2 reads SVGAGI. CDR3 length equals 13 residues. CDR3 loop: CASIQAGGDEQYF. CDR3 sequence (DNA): TGTGCCAGCATCCAAGCGGGAGGGGACGAGCAGTACTTC.

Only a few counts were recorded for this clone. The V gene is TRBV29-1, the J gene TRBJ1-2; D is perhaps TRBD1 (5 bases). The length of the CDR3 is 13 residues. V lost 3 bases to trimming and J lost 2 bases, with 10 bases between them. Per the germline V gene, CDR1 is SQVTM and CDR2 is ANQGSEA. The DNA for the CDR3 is TGCAGCGTTGAGGGGGACTGGAACTATGGCTACACCTTC. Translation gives CSVEGDWNYGYTF.

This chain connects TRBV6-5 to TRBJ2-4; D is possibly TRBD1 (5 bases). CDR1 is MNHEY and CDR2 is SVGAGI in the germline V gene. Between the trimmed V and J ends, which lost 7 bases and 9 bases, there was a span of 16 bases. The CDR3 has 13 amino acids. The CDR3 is CASNEGASSIQYF. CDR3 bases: TGTGCCAGCAACGAAGGGGCGTCAAGCATTCAGTACTTC.

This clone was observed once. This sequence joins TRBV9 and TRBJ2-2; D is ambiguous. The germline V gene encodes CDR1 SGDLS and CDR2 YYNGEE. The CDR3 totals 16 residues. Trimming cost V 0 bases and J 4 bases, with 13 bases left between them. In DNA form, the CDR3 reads TGTGCCAGCAGCGTAGCGTCCACAAGTACCACCGGGGAGCTGTTTTTT. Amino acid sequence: CASSVASTSTTGELFF.

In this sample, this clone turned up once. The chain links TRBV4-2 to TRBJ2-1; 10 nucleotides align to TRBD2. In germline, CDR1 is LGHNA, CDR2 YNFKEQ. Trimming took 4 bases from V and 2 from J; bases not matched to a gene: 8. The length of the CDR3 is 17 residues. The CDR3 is CASSLLSGRAAYNEQFF. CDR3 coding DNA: TGTGCCAGCAGCCTCTTAAGCGGGAGGGCCGCCTACAATGAGCAGTTCTTC.

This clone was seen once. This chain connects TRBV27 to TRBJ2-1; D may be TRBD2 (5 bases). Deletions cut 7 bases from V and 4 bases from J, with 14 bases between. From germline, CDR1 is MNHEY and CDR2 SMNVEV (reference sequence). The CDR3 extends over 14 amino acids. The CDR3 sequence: CASMQGAAYNEQFF. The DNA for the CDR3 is TGTGCCAGCATGCAAGGAGCGGCATACAATGAGCAGTTCTTC.

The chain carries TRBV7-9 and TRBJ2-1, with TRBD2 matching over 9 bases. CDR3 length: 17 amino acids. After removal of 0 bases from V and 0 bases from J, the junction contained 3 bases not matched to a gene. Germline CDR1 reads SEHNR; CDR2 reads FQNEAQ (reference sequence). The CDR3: CASSLAMREGSYNEQFF. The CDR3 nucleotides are TGTGCCAGCAGCTTAGCGATGCGGGAGGGCTCCTACAATGAGCAGTTCTTC. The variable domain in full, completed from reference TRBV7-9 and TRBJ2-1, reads DTGVSQNPRHKITKRGQNVTFRCDPISEHNRLYWYRQTLGQGPEFLTYFQNEAQLEKSRLLSDRFSAERPKGSFSTLEIQRTEQGDSAMYLCASSLAMREGSYNEQFFGPGTRLTVL.

This CDR3 is CASVSGNSYEQYF. The CDR3 region has the DNA TGTGCCAGCGTTAGCGGAAACTCCTACGAGCAGTACTTC. The J gene is TRBJ2-7, the V gene TRBV2; TRBD2 might be the D (6 bases). Germline CDR1 and CDR2: SNHLY and FYNNEI. V lost 8 bases, J lost 0 bases, and 11 bases lay in between. The CDR3 sequence is 13 residues long.